Sequencing of this TCR beta chain was carried out in a study of blood T cell repertoires in COVID-19 (dated by TCRdb to about 2020). At the level of the whole study: Samples covering the acute and convalescent phases of COVID-19 were provided by collaborators in the United States, Italy and Spain. The material from the prospective study consisted of cDNA or gDNA derived from T cells, B-cell-depleted T cells, or PBMCs. Deeply sampled blood TCRbeta repertoires from subjects exposed to, actively infected with, or recovered from COVID-19 were included in the dataset. The repertoires were released in a freely available public database meant as a resource for research on the immune response to SARS-CoV-2. Samples were obtained from the ongoing ImmuneRACE study (first 160 participants) and from about 1,300 subjects provided by 6 global collaborators. The sample metadata nearly always contained a de-identified subject ID, COVID-19 status, age in years and sex. Where available, HLA class I and class II types were obtained from metadata supplied by the sample provider rather than from assay-based typing. Paper-wide results and their limitations: The amount of clinical and demographic metadata varied by source and participant and was provided uncurated.

Taken from cysteine to phenylalanine, the CDR3 has 14 residues. Solely the CDR3 DNA is kept, with 42 bases framed from the first base. V sheds 1 base and J sheds 2 bases, leaving 9 bases between their ends. CDR1 and CDR2 are read off the germline V gene (reference sequence) as LGHDT and YNNKEL. TCRbeta CDR3 regions were amplified from genomic DNA using the immunoSEQ Assay, a bias-controlled multiplex PCR. The authors' pipeline ran thus. Nucleated cell counts per sample were estimated from amplification of reference gene primers within the assay. To quantify the absolute abundance of each unique TCRbeta CDR3 rearrangement, sequence reads were collapsed and filtered. Productive Simpson clonality was computed per sample as the square root of Simpson's diversity index over productive rearrangements. The immuneACCESS repertoire file appears here via TCRdb, limited to in-frame rearrangements. These files lack a portion of the clones; in checked studies, under half of the deficit traces to unresolved V genes, and the cause of the others is not known. V and J calls and clone size are given by that table; D and trimming were obtained from the DNA. A total of around 250,000 clones appear in this sample, roughly nine tenths of them only once. The ten largest clonotypes hold less than 1% of the sample.

About this clone itself: This clone's antigen is unknown. Base qualities are missing; no much larger clone stands one base away.

Samples from volunteer blood donors who had recovered from COVID-19 were contributed by a second Seattle source. Each collaborating institution followed its own protocols to collect whole blood in K2EDTA tubes. For TCRbeta analysis, collaborators shipped samples as frozen whole blood, isolated PBMCs, or DNA extracted from either of those sample types. The sequenced material came from peripheral blood. The TCR was taken from a woman aged 40 to 49 who had recovered from COVID-19. The V and J segments used are TRBV3-1 (or the pseudogene TRBV3-2) and TRBJ2-7; TRBD1 might be the D gene, on 6 matching bases. The CDR3: CASSQGTVTYEQYF. DNA sequence: TGTGCCAGCAGCCAAGGGACAGTTACCTACGAGCAGTACTTC.